This T cell receptor beta chain was sequenced during a study of cytomegalovirus exposure and HLA in healthy donors. Notes on the study in general: Most TCR sequences were uncommon, yet certain public TCRs appeared in many donors. In the roughly 130 validation repertoires, a later analysis found that first-cohort TCR clusters tended to co-occur. In vitro data verified a few CMV-associated chains as specific for CMV antigens.

The CDR3 is 13 amino acids. Germline lookup yields CDR1 SNHLY and CDR2 FYNNEI. V was trimmed by 4 bases and J by 2 bases, leaving 9 bases between them. As regards this clone: The antigen is undetermined.

Here immunoSEQ multiplex PCR was the method, and the copy in TCRdb shows in-frame clones only, minus some. In the table there are approximately 230,000 clones, roughly 90% of which are singletons. The chain employs TRBV2 and TRBJ2-7, with D possibly matching TRBD2 (5 bases). The sample taken for sequencing was PBMCs. The source is a young man in good health and CMV-seropositive. The CDR3 bases are TGTGCCAGCAGTGGCCGGAGGCCCTACGAGCAGTACTTC. Its translation is CASSGRRPYEQYF.